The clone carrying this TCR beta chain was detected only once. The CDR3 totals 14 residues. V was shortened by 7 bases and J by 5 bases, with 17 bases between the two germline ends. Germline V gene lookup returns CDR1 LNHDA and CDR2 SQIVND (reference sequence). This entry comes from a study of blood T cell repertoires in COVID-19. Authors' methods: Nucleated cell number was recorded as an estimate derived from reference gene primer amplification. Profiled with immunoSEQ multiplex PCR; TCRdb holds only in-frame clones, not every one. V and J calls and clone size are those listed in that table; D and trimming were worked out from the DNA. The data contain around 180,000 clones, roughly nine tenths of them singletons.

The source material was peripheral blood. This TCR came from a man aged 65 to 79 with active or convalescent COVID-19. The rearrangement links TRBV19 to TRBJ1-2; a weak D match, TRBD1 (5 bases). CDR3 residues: CASTLGGASYGYTF. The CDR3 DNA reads TGTGCCAGTACCTTGGGAGGGGCGTCTTATGGCTACACCTTC.